This T cell receptor (beta chain) was profiled in a study of immune evolution from preneoplasia to lung adenocarcinoma. Germline lookup yields CDR1 LNHDA and CDR2 SQIVND (reference sequence). This CDR3 comprises 13 residues. Trimming took 3 bases from V and 0 from J, leaving 6 bases between them. Here immunoSEQ multiplex PCR was the method, and the copy in TCRdb shows in-frame clones only, minus some. This table holds under 9,000 clones, 79% found once. Between 2014 and 2017, patients underwent resection in Japan or China. Macro-dissection enriched premalignant or tumor cells before nucleic acid extraction.

This chain joins TRBV19 and TRBJ2-7; no definite D call. The clonotype originates from a person aged 65 to 85 with lung adenocarcinoma. The sample was FFPE minimally invasive lung adenocarcinoma tissue. The CDR3 loop reads CASSIPSSYEQYF. The CDR3, as DNA: TGTGCCAGTAGTATCCCTAGCTCCTACGAGCAGTACTTC.